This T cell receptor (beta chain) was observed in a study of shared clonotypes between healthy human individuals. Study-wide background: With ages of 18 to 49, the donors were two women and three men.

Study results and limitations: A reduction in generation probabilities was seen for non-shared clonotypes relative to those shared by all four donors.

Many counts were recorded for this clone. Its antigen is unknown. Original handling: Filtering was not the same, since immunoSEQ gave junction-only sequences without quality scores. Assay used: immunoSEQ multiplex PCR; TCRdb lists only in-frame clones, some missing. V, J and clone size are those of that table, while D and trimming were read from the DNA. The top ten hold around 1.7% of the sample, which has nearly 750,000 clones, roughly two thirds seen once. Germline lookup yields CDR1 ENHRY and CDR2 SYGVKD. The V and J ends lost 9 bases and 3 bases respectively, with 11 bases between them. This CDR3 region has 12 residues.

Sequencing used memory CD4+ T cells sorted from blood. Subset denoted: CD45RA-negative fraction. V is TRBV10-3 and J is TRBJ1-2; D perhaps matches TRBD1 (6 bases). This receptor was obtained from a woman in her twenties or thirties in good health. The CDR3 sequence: CAIPGQYYGYTF. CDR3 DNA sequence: TGTGCCATACCGGGACAATACTATGGCTACACCTTC.